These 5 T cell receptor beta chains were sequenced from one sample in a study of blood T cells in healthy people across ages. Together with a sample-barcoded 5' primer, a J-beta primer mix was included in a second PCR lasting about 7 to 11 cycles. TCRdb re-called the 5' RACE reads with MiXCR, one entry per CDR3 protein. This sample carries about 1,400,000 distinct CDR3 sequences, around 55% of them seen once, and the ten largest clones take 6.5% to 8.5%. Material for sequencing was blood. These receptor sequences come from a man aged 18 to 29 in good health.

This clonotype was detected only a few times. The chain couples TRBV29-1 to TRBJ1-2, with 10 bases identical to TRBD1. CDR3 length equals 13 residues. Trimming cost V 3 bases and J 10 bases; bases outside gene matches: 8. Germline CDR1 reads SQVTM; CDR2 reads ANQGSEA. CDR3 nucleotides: TGCAGCGTTGAGGGACAGGGGCACCAGTCCTACACCTTC. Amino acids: CSVEGQGHQSYTF.

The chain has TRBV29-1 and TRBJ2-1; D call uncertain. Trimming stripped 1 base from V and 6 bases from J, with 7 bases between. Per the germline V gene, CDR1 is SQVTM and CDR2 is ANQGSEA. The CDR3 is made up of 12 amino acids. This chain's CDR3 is CSVEGGINEQFF. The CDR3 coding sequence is TGCAGCGTTGAAGGTGGGATCAATGAGCAGTTCTTC.

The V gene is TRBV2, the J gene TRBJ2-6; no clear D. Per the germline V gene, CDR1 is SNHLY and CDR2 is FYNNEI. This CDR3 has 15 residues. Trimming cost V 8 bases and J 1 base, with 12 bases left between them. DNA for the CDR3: TGTGCCAGCCACGAGTTGGCTTCTGGGGCCAACGTCCTGACTTTC. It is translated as CASHELASGANVLTF.

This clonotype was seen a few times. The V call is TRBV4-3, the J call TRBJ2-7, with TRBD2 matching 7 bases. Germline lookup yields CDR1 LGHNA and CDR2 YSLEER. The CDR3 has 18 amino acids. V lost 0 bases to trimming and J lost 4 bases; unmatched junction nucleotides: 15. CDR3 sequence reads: CASSQDRPYPGGRYEQYF. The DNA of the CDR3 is TGCGCCAGCAGCCAAGATCGTCCGTACCCGGGGGGAAGGTACGAGCAGTACTTC.

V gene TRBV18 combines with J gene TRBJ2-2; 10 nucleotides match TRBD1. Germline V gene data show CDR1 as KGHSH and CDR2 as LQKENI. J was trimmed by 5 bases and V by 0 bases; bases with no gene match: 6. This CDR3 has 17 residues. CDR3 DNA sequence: TGTGCCAGCTCACCACCGACAGGGGGCGTTGGGACCGGGGAGCTGTTTTTT. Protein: CASSPPTGGVGTGELFF.